This T cell receptor (beta chain) derives from a study of shared clonotypes between healthy human individuals. From germline, CDR1 is MNHEY and CDR2 SMNVEV (reference sequence). The trim removed 5 bases at V and 5 bases at J, leaving 13 bases unmatched. The CDR3 sequence is 17 residues long. In this sample, this clone turned up once. Assay: immunoSEQ multiplex PCR; the TCRdb copy retains only in-frame clones and omits some. The sample has some 2,500,000 clones, roughly 93% seen once. What was sequenced was naive CD4+ T cells from PBMCs. Specified subset: CD45RA+ positively selected. The clonotype comes from a young man in good health. Some clones in this sample may be carry-over from other donors' samples. The chain combines TRBV27 with TRBJ2-5; 11 bases map to TRBD2. CDR3 sequence: CASSPRLAGRPWETQYF. The DNA for the CDR3 is TGTGCCAGCAGTCCCCGACTAGCGGGAAGGCCTTGGGAGACCCAGTACTTC.